This section outlines one T cell receptor (beta chain) sequence together with its context. No cognate antigen has been identified for it. Per-base quality was not reported, and no clone a single base away is much larger than it. This sample stems from a study of blood T cell repertoires in COVID-19 (dated by TCRdb to the early 2020s). About the full investigation: Samples from collaborators originated in the United States, Italy and Spain and spanned both the acute and convalescent phases of COVID-19. The material from the prospective study consisted of cDNA or gDNA derived from T cells, B-cell-depleted T cells, or PBMCs. Subjects who had been exposed to COVID-19, were actively infected with it, or had recovered from it provided the deeply sampled blood TCRbeta repertoires that made up the dataset. The repertoires were made available in a free public database intended to serve as a resource for research on the immune response to SARS-CoV-2. Samples were obtained from the ongoing ImmuneRACE study (first 160 participants) and from 950 to 1,500 subjects provided by 6 global collaborators. Sample metadata almost always included a de-identified subject ID, COVID-19 status, age in years and sex. Where HLA class I and class II types were available, the types were taken from metadata supplied by the sample provider, not from assay-based typing.

TCRbeta CDR3 regions were amplified from genomic DNA by means of the immunoSEQ Assay, a bias-controlled multiplex PCR. The authors processed their data as follows. The number of nucleated cells in each sample was estimated from the amplification of reference gene primers within the assay. To quantify the absolute abundance of each unique TCRbeta CDR3 rearrangement, sequence reads were collapsed and filtered. For each sample, productive Simpson clonality was calculated by taking the square root of Simpson's diversity index across productive rearrangements. Not all clones reach the TCRdb copy of this immuneACCESS table, which keeps in-frame sequences only. Checked studies attribute under half of the gap to unresolved V genes and leave the rest unexplained. That table furnishes V, J and clone size, whereas the DNA furnished D and trimming. The sample table holds 75,000 to 100,000 clones, of which 83% were seen once. The ten largest account for around 27% of the sample.

What the research found in general, with its limitations: The amount of clinical and demographic metadata varied by source and participant and was provided uncurated.

Whole blood was collected in K2EDTA tubes by collaborating institutions according to the institutions' own protocols. Collaborator samples were shipped for TCRbeta analysis as frozen whole blood, isolated PBMCs, or DNA extracted from either sample type. CDR1 SGHVS and CDR2 FNYEAQ are derived from the germline V gene. The germline V end is reduced by 2 bases and the J end by 4 bases; junction bases left unmatched: 12. Inclusive of the bounding cysteine and phenylalanine, the CDR3 is 19 residues long. The CDR3 DNA has 57 bases and is translated from base 1. This clonotype was sampled from an elderly woman with acute or convalescent COVID-19. Sequencing was carried out using peripheral blood. The rearranged segments are TRBV7-6 and TRBJ2-3, with TRBD2 matching 13 junction bases. The DNA sequence is TGTGCCAGCAGCTTATCCCCCGCCCAACTAGCGGGAGGGCCAGATACGCAGTATTTT. Its protein is CASSLSPAQLAGGPDTQYF. The CDR3 plus the reference TRBV7-6 and TRBJ2-3 genes for the other parts give the full variable domain: GAGVSQSPRYKVTKRGQDVALRCDPISGHVSLYWYRQALGQGPEFLTYFNYEAQQDKSGLPNDRFSAERPEGSISTLTIQRTEQRDSAMYRCASSLSPAQLAGGPDTQYFGPGTRLTVL.